What follows are 27 T cell receptor beta chains derived from one specimen sequenced in a study of cytomegalovirus exposure and HLA in healthy donors. It was with 60 Vbeta and 13 Jbeta primers that the PCR ran. Data came from immunoSEQ multiplex PCR; TCRdb stores just in-frame clones and leaves some out. Found here are about 140,000 clones, 73% of them singletons; the top ten hold about an eighth. The specimen was PBMCs. These receptor sequences come from a human donor in good health.

V and J are TRBV2 and TRBJ2-1; TRBD2 agrees at 7 bases. The V segment lost 5 bases and the J segment 6 bases; nucleotides outside the gene matches: 4. The CDR3 length is 13 residues. The germline V gene has CDR1 SNHLY and CDR2 FYNNEI. CDR3 sequence (DNA): TGTGCCAGCAGTCGGGACTACGGCAATGAGCAGTTCTTC. Translating it yields CASSRDYGNEQFF.

The genes are TRBV7-9 and TRBJ1-4; 9 bases match TRBD1. V lost 5 bases, J lost 6 bases, and 7 bases stayed unmatched. Germline V gives CDR1 SEHNR, CDR2 FQNEAQ (reference sequence). The CDR3 loop spans 15 amino acids. The CDR3 spells CASSLDRGRDEKLFF. The CDR3 region has the DNA TGTGCCAGCAGCCTGGACAGGGGACGGGATGAAAAACTGTTTTTT. Supplemented by reference TRBV7-9 and TRBJ1-4, the full variable domain reads DTGVSQNPRHKITKRGQNVTFRCDPISEHNRLYWYRQTLGQGPEFLTYFQNEAQLEKSRLLSDRFSAERPKGSFSTLEIQRTEQGDSAMYLCASSLDRGRDEKLFFGSGTQLSVL.

This chain links TRBV19 with TRBJ2-3, with TRBD2 matching over 9 bases. The CDR3 is 21 amino acids. Trimming removed 5 bases from V and 8 bases from J; junction bases left unmatched: 29. Germline V gene data show CDR1 as LNHDA and CDR2 as SQIVND (reference sequence). In nucleotides, the CDR3 is TGTGCCAGTAGTCCAAAAGGGGTTGGGAACTCGCGGGGGGGCAGGAGGGGTACGCAGTATTTT. Translated, it gives CASSPKGVGNSRGGRRGTQYF.

The gene calls are TRBV5-5 and TRBJ1-5; tentative D call: TRBD1 (5 bases). Germline loops: CDR1 SGHKS, CDR2 YYEKEE (reference sequence). V was pared by 0 bases and J by 7 bases, with 11 bases between. CDR3 size: 14 residues. CDR3 coding DNA: TGTGCCAGCAGCTTGGTGGGGGGGGAGCAGCCCCAGCATTTT. Translated: CASSLVGGEQPQHF.

DNA for the CDR3: TGCGCCAGCAGCTTCAGCAGGGCCACCGGGGAGCTGTTTTTT. Encoded protein: CASSFSRATGELFF. The V gene is TRBV5-1, the J gene TRBJ2-2, with TRBD1 as a possible D gene (5 bases). Trimming took off 2 bases at V and 4 bases at J, with 9 bases between the two ends. Germline V gene lookup returns CDR1 SGHRS and CDR2 YFSETQ. This CDR3 is built from 14 residues. The full variable domain, rest sourced from reference TRBV5-1 and TRBJ2-2, is KAGVTQTPRYLIKTRGQQVTLSCSPISGHRSVSWYQQTPGQGLQFLFEYFSETQRNKGNFPGRFSGRQFSNSRSEMNVSTLELGDSALYLCASSFSRATGELFFGEGSRLTVL.

CDR3 nucleotide sequence: TGTGCCAGCAGTGTTGACAGGGCGGTAGATACGCAGTATTTT. This codes for CASSVDRAVDTQYF. This chain links TRBV6-1 with TRBJ2-3, with 7 bases lining up with TRBD1. The CDR3 is 14 residues long. After removal of 4 bases from V and 5 bases from J, the junction contained 6 bases not matched to a gene. In germline, CDR1 is MNHNS, CDR2 SASEGT.

This clone turned up a few times. This chain joins TRBV12-5 and TRBJ2-1, with 11 positions matching TRBD2. The V gene's germline CDR1 is LGHNT and CDR2 FRNRAP. The CDR3 has 16 residues. The trim removed 7 bases at V and 0 bases at J, leaving 5 bases unmatched. As DNA, the CDR3 is TGTGCTAGTGACTTAGCGGGAGGGCTCTCCTACAATGAGCAGTTCTTC. Residues: CASDLAGGLSYNEQFF.

This clone was observed once. V and J are TRBV10-3 and TRBJ1-2; TRBD1 matches 7 bases. Germline loops: CDR1 ENHRY, CDR2 SYGVKD. The V and J ends lost 5 bases and 8 bases, in that order; junction bases with no gene match: 8. The CDR3 covers 13 residues. The CDR3 spells CAISNGQEDGYTF. The CDR3 coding sequence is TGTGCCATCAGTAACGGACAGGAGGACGGCTACACCTTC.

The chain is built from TRBV18 and TRBJ2-7; D is ambiguous. The CDR3 is 14 residues long. V was pared by 2 bases and J by 3 bases, with 11 bases between. From germline, CDR1 is KGHSH and CDR2 LQKENI. The CDR3 protein is CASSPDGALYEQYF. The CDR3 bases are TGTGCCAGCTCACCAGACGGAGCGCTCTACGAGCAGTACTTC.

The chain couples TRBV10-3 to TRBJ1-1, with a weak D call TRBD1 (5 bases). Trimming stripped 5 bases from V and 4 bases from J, with 17 bases between. The germline V gene encodes CDR1 ENHRY and CDR2 SYGVKD. CDR3 size: 15 residues. CDR3 nucleotides: TGTGCCATCAGTCCATCTGGAGGGGACCTCACTGAAGCTTTCTTT. This sequence encodes CAISPSGGDLTEAFF.

The chain employs TRBV6-5 and TRBJ2-3; 7 bases fit TRBD1. J lost 9 bases, V lost 6 bases, and 15 bases had no gene match. From germline, CDR1 is MNHEY and CDR2 SVGAGI. The CDR3 spans 15 residues. The CDR3 nucleotides read TGTGCCAGCAGCCCCGGGGTGAGGGGGCTGTGGACGCAGTATTTT. Amino acid sequence: CASSPGVRGLWTQYF.

CDR3 coding DNA: TGTGCCAGCAGCTTAACGAGACTAGCGCACAATGAGCAGTTCTTC. It encodes CASSLTRLAHNEQFF. The chain employs TRBV13 and TRBJ2-1; 8 bases line up with TRBD2. J gave up 5 bases and V 2 bases, and 5 bases lay outside the gene matches. Per germline, CDR1 PRHDT and CDR2 FYEKMQ (reference sequence). There are 15 residues in the CDR3.

This chain links TRBV7-2 with TRBJ1-3; 8 bases match TRBD1. The CDR3 sequence is 15 residues long. Germline CDR1 and CDR2: SGHTA and FQGNSA. Trimming at V came to 4 bases and at J to 4 bases, leaving 6 bases not matched to a gene. CDR3 nucleotide sequence: TGTGCCAGCAGCTCGGACAGGGTAGGAGGAAACACCATATATTTT. Protein sequence: CASSSDRVGGNTIYF.

This clone has only a few counts. CDR3 sequence (DNA): TGTGCCTGGAGTAACAGGGGAGAGGAGCAGTACTTC. The encoded protein is CAWSNRGEEQYF. The V call is TRBV30, the J call TRBJ2-7; TRBD1 aligns across 7 bases. Per the germline V gene, CDR1 is GTSNPN and CDR2 is SVGIG (reference sequence). Trimming removed 2 bases from V and 7 bases from J; junction bases left unmatched: 5. The CDR3 sequence is 12 residues long.

This chain joins TRBV6-4 and TRBJ2-7; D is possibly TRBD1 (5 bases). CDR1 and CDR2 (germline): MRHNA, SNTAGT. The CDR3 length is 13 residues. V was pared by 4 bases and J by 4 bases, with 11 bases between. The CDR3 sequence: CASSAEQGYEQYF. The CDR3 DNA follows: TGTGCCAGCAGTGCCGAGCAGGGATACGAGCAGTACTTC.

This clone has only one observation. This chain joins TRBV7-3 and TRBJ2-1; TRBD2 matches 12 bases. The V segment lost 4 bases and the J segment 7 bases; nucleotides outside the gene matches: 20. Germline CDR1 is SGHTA and CDR2 is FQGTGA. This CDR3 is built from 20 residues. The CDR3 sequence is CASSSKRRLAGDDKLNEQFF. The CDR3 region has the DNA TGTGCCAGCAGCTCTAAACGGAGACTAGCGGGAGACGACAAACTAAATGAGCAGTTCTTC.

This clone was detected a few times. The J gene is TRBJ2-7, the V gene TRBV11-3; TRBD1 matches 8 bases. This CDR3 comprises 15 residues. V lost 0 bases, J lost 6 bases, and 7 bases stayed unmatched. Germline V gene data show CDR1 as SGHNT and CDR2 as YENEEA. The CDR3: CASSLEAGQGGEQYF. CDR3 DNA sequence: TGTGCCAGCAGCTTAGAGGCCGGACAGGGTGGCGAGCAGTACTTC.

In its sample, this clone was seen a few times. The chain joins TRBV5-6 to TRBJ2-5; no definite D call. Trimming pared 2 bases from V and 5 bases from J, leaving 4 bases between. This CDR3 comprises 11 residues. From germline, CDR1 is SGHDT and CDR2 YYEEEE. The CDR3 DNA sequence: TGTGCCAGCAGCTTCTTGGAGACCCAGTACTTC. Residues: CASSFLETQYF. Variable domain in full (rest from reference TRBV5-6 and TRBJ2-5): DAGVTQSPTHLIKTRGQQVTLRCSPKSGHDTVSWYQQALGQGPQFIFQYYEEEERQRGNFPDRFSGHQFPNYSSELNVNALLLGDSALYLCASSFLETQYFGPGTRLLVL.

In DNA, the CDR3 is TGTGCCAGCAAACTAGCGGGAGGGAGCTCCTACAATGAGCAGTTCTTC. It is translated as CASKLAGGSSYNEQFF. The chain is built from TRBV6-6 and TRBJ2-1; 13 bases match TRBD2. The CDR3 is 16 residues long. Germline V lookup: CDR1 MNHNY, CDR2 SVGAGI (reference sequence). V lost 7 bases and J lost 0; bases outside the gene matches: 3.

The chain carries TRBV9 and TRBJ1-4, with 7 bases that match TRBD1. Germline assignment: CDR1 SGDLS and CDR2 YYNGEE. V shed 0 bases, J shed 7 bases, and the junction held 9 bases outside the gene matches. The CDR3 length is 16 residues. The CDR3 nucleotides are TGTGCCAGCAGCGTAGAGGCAGGGGGTCGAAGTGAAAAACTGTTTTTT. It yields the protein CASSVEAGGRSEKLFF.

The chain joins TRBV5-6 to TRBJ2-5; D may be TRBD1 (5 bases). V lost 2 bases and J lost 5, with 16 bases in between. The CDR3 has 15 amino acids. Per the germline V gene, CDR1 is SGHDT and CDR2 is YYEEEE. CDR3 sequence reads: CASSLGPIRGETQYF. CDR3 sequence (DNA): TGTGCCAGCAGCTTAGGTCCTATAAGGGGCGAGACCCAGTACTTC.

In its sample, this clone is large. DNA of the CDR3: TGTGCCAGCAGTTTTTTGGCCCTGCAGCGGGAGACCCAGTACTTC. Translating it yields CASSFLALQRETQYF. The gene calls are TRBV28 and TRBJ2-5; tentatively, D is TRBD2 (5 bases). The CDR3 totals 15 residues. The ends were cut back, 3 bases at V and 5 bases at J, with 16 bases in the middle. CDR1 MDHEN and CDR2 SYDVKM come from the germline V gene.

The rearrangement links TRBV2 to TRBJ2-2; a weak D match, TRBD2 (5 bases). CDR3 length equals 14 residues. Deletions cut 7 bases from V and 0 bases from J, with 9 bases between. The germline V gene has CDR1 SNHLY and CDR2 FYNNEI. This chain's CDR3 is CASKAETNTGELFF. The CDR3 bases are TGTGCCAGCAAAGCGGAGACGAACACCGGGGAGCTGTTTTTT.

This clone was counted between two and nine times. The gene calls are TRBV29-1 and TRBJ1-5; no firm D call. This CDR3 has 14 residues. V gave up 4 bases and J gave up 3 bases, with 13 bases separating them. CDR1 and CDR2 (germline): SQVTM, ANQGSEA. CDR3 sequence reads: CSVGEAGHNQPQHF. Written as DNA, the CDR3 is TGCAGCGTTGGGGAGGCAGGCCACAATCAGCCCCAGCATTTT.

This chain connects TRBV7-9 to TRBJ1-5, with D uncertain. V lost 6 bases, J lost 9 bases, and 9 bases lay in between. Germline CDR1 and CDR2: SEHNR and FQNEAQ (reference sequence). The CDR3 is made up of 11 amino acids. The CDR3 loop is CASSRTGPQHF. CDR3 coding DNA: TGTGCCAGCAGTCGTACGGGGCCCCAGCATTTT.

The chain combines TRBV6-1 with TRBJ1-2, with TRBD1 matching over 10 bases. V lost 7 bases to trimming and J lost 8 bases; unmatched junction nucleotides: 10. This CDR3 region has 14 residues. From germline, CDR1 is MNHNS and CDR2 SASEGT. The CDR3 DNA reads TGTGCCAGCAACCTCGACAGGGGGCGCGAGGGCTACACCTTC. This gives the protein CASNLDRGREGYTF.

J is TRBJ2-1 and V is TRBV9, with 7 bases fitting TRBD1. V shed 3 bases and J 5 bases; nucleotides not matched to a gene: 2. Germline-derived CDR1 and CDR2 are SGDLS and YYNGEE. The CDR3 runs 13 residues. The CDR3 DNA is TGTGCCAGCAGCGCGGGGACAGACAATGAGCAGTTCTTC. Translating gives CASSAGTDNEQFF. The variable domain in full, with the rest retrieved from reference TRBV9 and TRBJ2-1, is DSGVTQTPKHLITATGQRVTLRCSPRSGDLSVYWYQQSLDQGLQFLIQYYNGEERAKGNILERFSAQQFPDLHSELNLSSLELGDSALYFCASSAGTDNEQFFGPGTRLTVL.